This T cell receptor beta chain was recorded in a study of blood T cell repertoires in COVID-19. Across the whole study: Acute-phase and convalescent COVID-19 samples originated in the United States, Italy and Spain.

Under the authors' procedure: Amplifying reference gene primers gave estimates of nucleated cell counts. Measured with immunoSEQ multiplex PCR; TCRdb has only the in-frame clones, and not every one. The V and J calls and clone size were taken over from that table, and D and trimming were inferred from the DNA. The data show tens of thousands of clones, 65% to 85% seen once. The germline CDR1 and CDR2 sequences are SQVTM and ANQGSEA. The J segment lost 1 base and the V segment lost 3 bases, leaving 1 base of the junction unmatched. The CDR3 has 13 residues. This clone has only a few counts. In Seattle, patients joined the study during active infection and were tracked longitudinally.

The chain has TRBV29-1 and TRBJ2-3; 7 positions match TRBD2. Source material: peripheral blood. This receptor was taken from a man aged 55 to 70 with COVID-19, enrolled during active disease. CDR3 sequence reads: CSVDSGGTDTQYF. CDR3 sequence (DNA): TGCAGCGTTGACAGCGGGGGCACAGATACGCAGTATTTT.